One and the same sample provided the 30 T cell receptor beta chains below, sequenced in a study of blood T cell repertoires in COVID-19. The repertoire was sequenced with immunoSEQ multiplex PCR; TCRdb's copy has only in-frame clones and lacks some. Seen here are 250,000 or so clones, 88% observed once, and the top ten hold around 2.9%. Input material: peripheral blood. These receptors were collected from an older woman with acute or convalescent COVID-19.

The chain joins TRBV19 to TRBJ1-5; TRBD1 matches at 7 bases. Germline-derived CDR1 and CDR2 are LNHDA and SQIVND (reference sequence). The CDR3 runs 14 residues. The V segment lost 5 bases and the J segment 5 bases; nucleotides outside the gene matches: 6. The CDR3 coding sequence is TGTGCCAGTAGTGAACAGGGGATCGATCAGCCCCAGCATTTT. This encodes CASSEQGIDQPQHF. Full variable domain (rest looked up from reference TRBV19 and TRBJ1-5): DGGITQSPKYLFRKEGQNVTLSCEQNLNHDAMYWYRQDPGQGLRLIYYSQIVNDFQKGDIAEGYSVSREKKESFPLTVTSAQKNPTAFYLCASSEQGIDQPQHFGDGTRLSIL.

The DNA of the CDR3 is TGTGCCAGCAGCAAAGGCCTGCGGGGGAGCAATGAGCAGTTCTTC. Its translation: CASSKGLRGSNEQFF. This chain uses TRBV21-1 with TRBJ2-1; TRBD2 is taken as the D call from the table, unchecked against the DNA. TRBV21-1 is labeled a pseudogene. CDR3 length: 15 amino acids.

The CDR3 DNA follows: TGTGCCAGCTCACCCGGGGGACCGAGCAATGAGCAGTTCTTC. It encodes CASSPGGPSNEQFF. The chain recombines TRBV18 with TRBJ2-1; D is perhaps TRBD2 (6 bases). V was pared by 3 bases and J by 6 bases, with 12 bases between. This CDR3 region has 14 residues. CDR1 is KGHSH and CDR2 is LQKENI in the germline V gene.

The chain uses TRBV5-6 and TRBJ2-3, with D perhaps TRBD1 (5 bases). This CDR3 has 13 residues. V shed 4 bases and J shed 0 bases, with 6 bases lying between them. CDR1 is SGHDT and CDR2 is YYEEEE in the germline V gene. The CDR3 nucleotides read TGTGCCAGCAGCAGGGGTAGCACAGATACGCAGTATTTT. It specifies CASSRGSTDTQYF. The full variable domain, with the rest looked up from reference TRBV5-6 and TRBJ2-3, is DAGVTQSPTHLIKTRGQQVTLRCSPKSGHDTVSWYQQALGQGPQFIFQYYEEEERQRGNFPDRFSGHQFPNYSSELNVNALLLGDSALYLCASSRGSTDTQYFGPGTRLTVL.

This chain uses TRBV30 with TRBJ2-6; D perhaps matches TRBD1 (6 bases). Germline V gene lookup returns CDR1 GTSNPN and CDR2 SVGIG (reference sequence). V lost 3 bases to trimming and J lost 4 bases, with 16 bases between them. This CDR3 has 16 residues. Here the CDR3 reads CAWSHNPGTGANVLTF. In nucleotides, the CDR3 is TGTGCCTGGAGCCACAATCCCGGGACAGGGGCCAACGTCCTGACTTTC.

This clone was detected once. The chain is built from TRBV14 and TRBJ2-1; D might be TRBD2 (6 bases). Trimming cost V 1 base and J 7 bases, with 11 bases left between them. Germline CDR1 reads SGHDN; CDR2 reads FVKESK. The CDR3 loop spans 14 amino acids. CDR3 in DNA: TGTGCCAGCAGCCAAGGGGGAGGCTGGAATGAGCAGTTCTTC. This codes for CASSQGGGWNEQFF.

The chain carries TRBV19 and TRBJ1-2, with D unresolved. This CDR3 region has 15 residues. Trimming took off 6 bases at V and 3 bases at J, with 17 bases between the two ends. Per the germline V gene, CDR1 is LNHDA and CDR2 is SQIVND (reference sequence). For the CDR3, the DNA is TGTGCCAGTAGCCCTCGAGGGTCCGGGGACTATGGCTACACCTTC. Amino acids: CASSPRGSGDYGYTF.

V gene TRBV6-5 combines with J gene TRBJ1-2; weak D call: TRBD1 (6 bases). The CDR3 spans 16 residues. The ends were cut back, 2 bases at V and 3 bases at J, with 16 bases in the middle. The germline V gene encodes CDR1 MNHEY and CDR2 SVGAGI. The DNA for the CDR3 is TGTGCCAGCAGTTACGGAGGACAGCGAGGGGACTATGGCTACACCTTC. This codes for CASSYGGQRGDYGYTF.

The gene calls are TRBV30 and TRBJ1-4, with 8 bases matching TRBD1. With 1 base clipped from V and 5 bases from J, the junction kept 9 bases outside the gene matches. The CDR3 runs 16 residues. The germline V gene encodes CDR1 GTSNPN and CDR2 SVGIG (reference sequence). The CDR3 region is CAWSEGRQGKNEKLFF. CDR3 in DNA: TGTGCCTGGAGTGAAGGCAGACAGGGGAAAAATGAAAAACTGTTTTTT.

The V call is TRBV5-1, the J call TRBJ1-4; D perhaps matches TRBD1 (5 bases). This CDR3 region has 15 residues. The germline gives CDR1 SGHRS, CDR2 YFSETQ. Deletions cut 0 bases from V and 1 base from J, with 7 bases between. CDR3 residues: CASSLEQGTNEKLFF. DNA of the CDR3: TGCGCCAGCAGCTTGGAGCAGGGAACTAATGAAAAACTGTTTTTT.

The genes are TRBV18 and TRBJ1-2, with TRBD1 matching over 8 bases. The CDR3 sequence is 14 residues long. The ends lost 5 bases at V and 2 bases at J; junction bases unmatched: 4. Germline V gene lookup returns CDR1 KGHSH and CDR2 LQKENI. The CDR3 is CASSTGQENYGYTF. The CDR3, as DNA: TGTGCCAGCTCAACGGGACAGGAGAACTATGGCTACACCTTC.

CDR3 in amino acids: CASSLGQPGQRTSGANVLTF. CDR3 sequence (DNA): TGCGCCAGCTCCCTGGGACAACCGGGACAAAGAACCTCTGGGGCCAACGTCCTGACTTTC. This chain joins TRBV5-1 and TRBJ2-6, with a possible D match to TRBD1 (6 bases). Germline V gene lookup returns CDR1 SGHRS and CDR2 YFSETQ. V was clipped by 7 bases and J by 0 bases, with 26 bases between them. CDR3 length: 20 residues. Combining the CDR3 with reference TRBV5-1 and TRBJ2-6 gives the whole variable domain KAGVTQTPRYLIKTRGQQVTLSCSPISGHRSVSWYQQTPGQGLQFLFEYFSETQRNKGNFPGRFSGRQFSNSRSEMNVSTLELGDSALYLCASSLGQPGQRTSGANVLTFGAGSRLTVL.

CDR3 region: CASSPETSYSGNTIYF. The DNA of the CDR3 is TGTGCCAGCTCACCAGAAACTTCCTACTCTGGAAACACCATATATTTT. The chain couples TRBV18 to TRBJ1-3; D unclear. Germline CDR1 and CDR2: KGHSH and LQKENI. V was cut by 2 bases and J by 0 bases, with 11 bases left in between. This CDR3 has 16 residues.

The gene calls are TRBV7-9 and TRBJ1-4, with 10 bases matching TRBD1. The CDR3 is 16 residues long. V lost 1 base and J lost 1; bases outside the gene matches: 0. The germline CDR1 and CDR2 sequences are SEHNR and FQNEAQ (reference sequence). This CDR3 reads CASSLGDRGTNEKLFF. In DNA, the CDR3 is TGTGCCAGCAGCTTAGGGGACAGGGGAACTAATGAAAAACTGTTTTTT.

The gene calls are TRBV6-1 and TRBJ2-2, with 9 positions matching TRBD2. The ends lost 5 bases at V and 7 bases at J; junction bases unmatched: 5. This CDR3 has 14 residues. CDR1 is MNHNS, CDR2 SASEGT, per germline. The CDR3 is CASSKREVFGELFF. CDR3 in DNA: TGTGCCAGCAGTAAGCGGGAGGTGTTCGGGGAGCTGTTTTTT.

On this clone: This CDR3 is also generated by other DNA sequences in the sample. The chain joins TRBV7-2 to TRBJ1-2; 9 positions agree with TRBD1. With 5 bases clipped from V and 0 bases from J, the junction kept 1 base outside the gene matches. The germline gives CDR1 SGHTA, CDR2 FQGNSA. This CDR3 contains 14 residues. The CDR3 spells CASSRDRANYGYTF. The CDR3 nucleotides read TGTGCCAGCAGCCGGGACAGGGCTAACTATGGCTACACCTTC.

This clone was observed once. This chain uses TRBV7-9 with TRBJ1-4, with D maybe TRBD1 (5 bases). CDR3 size: 13 residues. Per the germline V gene, CDR1 is SEHNR and CDR2 is FQNEAQ (reference sequence). Trimming pared 3 bases from V and 10 bases from J, leaving 12 bases between. DNA of the CDR3: TGTGCCAGCAGCTTTGACACAGGTGTAAAACTGTTTTTT. This gives the protein CASSFDTGVKLFF. Based on the CDR3 plus reference TRBV7-9 and TRBJ1-4, the full variable domain is DTGVSQNPRHKITKRGQNVTFRCDPISEHNRLYWYRQTLGQGPEFLTYFQNEAQLEKSRLLSDRFSAERPKGSFSTLEIQRTEQGDSAMYLCASSFDTGVKLFFGSGTQLSVL.

The J gene is TRBJ2-1, the V gene TRBV7-2, with TRBD1 matching 7 bases. The CDR3 has 13 amino acids. Unmatched junction bases numbered 10, after V lost 5 bases and J lost 12 bases. The germline CDR1 and CDR2 sequences are SGHTA and FQGNSA. The CDR3 nucleotides are TGTGCCAGCAGCCCAGGGGGTGGGGTAGCGCAGTTCTTC. Residues: CASSPGGGVAQFF.

The chain combines TRBV29-1 with TRBJ1-3; no reliable D call. The CDR3 sequence is 14 residues long. Trimming shortened V by 4 bases and J by 0 bases, and 10 bases separated the two germline ends. CDR1 is SQVTM, CDR2 ANQGSEA, per germline. The DNA of the CDR3 is TGCAGCGTTGTGAGCGGCTCCTCTGGAAACACCATATATTTT. This codes for CSVVSGSSGNTIYF.

The chain uses TRBV9 and TRBJ1-1; 11 bases match TRBD1. V dropped 0 bases and J dropped 12; count of bases not matched to a gene: 7. Germline V lookup: CDR1 SGDLS, CDR2 YYNGEE. There are 14 residues in the CDR3. CDR3 region: CASSVAGTGGVTFF. The CDR3 DNA reads as TGTGCCAGCAGCGTAGCAGGGACAGGGGGGGTAACTTTCTTT.

The chain recombines TRBV9 with TRBJ2-1; TRBD2 matches at 7 bases. Germline CDR1 reads SGDLS; CDR2 reads YYNGEE. This CDR3 is built from 14 residues. V lost 4 bases to trimming and J lost 0 bases; unmatched junction nucleotides: 1. CDR3 coding DNA: TGTGCCAGCAGCCCGGGGGGCTCCTACAATGAGCAGTTCTTC. This codes for CASSPGGSYNEQFF. Supplemented by reference TRBV9 and TRBJ2-1, the full variable domain reads DSGVTQTPKHLITATGQRVTLRCSPRSGDLSVYWYQQSLDQGLQFLIQYYNGEERAKGNILERFSAQQFPDLHSELNLSSLELGDSALYFCASSPGGSYNEQFFGPGTRLTVL.

This chain links TRBV24-1 with TRBJ2-5; no definite D call. From germline, CDR1 is KGHDR and CDR2 SFDVKD. Trimming pared 4 bases from V and 9 bases from J, leaving 14 bases between. CDR3 length: 13 residues. This chain's CDR3 is CATSDYSGVAQYF. The CDR3 DNA reads as TGTGCCACCAGTGACTACTCTGGAGTAGCCCAGTACTTC.

This clone showed up just a few times. The chain links TRBV5-5 to TRBJ1-4; D may be TRBD1 (5 bases). The germline V gene has CDR1 SGHKS and CDR2 YYEKEE (reference sequence). The CDR3 covers 14 residues. V lost 5 bases, J lost 5 bases, and 13 bases lay in between. The CDR3 region has the DNA TGTGCCAGCAGTCGTCAGGGATTCAATGAAAAACTGTTTTTT. Translated: CASSRQGFNEKLFF.

The J gene is TRBJ1-1, the V gene TRBV5-1; D gene ambiguous. Germline V gene lookup returns CDR1 SGHRS and CDR2 YFSETQ. The V end was cut by 4 bases, the J end by 6 bases, with 16 bases between. The CDR3 is 14 residues long. CDR3 sequence: CASSVSPVVAEAFF. The DNA of the CDR3 is TGCGCCAGCAGCGTCTCACCGGTCGTCGCTGAAGCTTTCTTT. Drawing the rest from reference TRBV5-1 and TRBJ1-1, the complete variable domain is KAGVTQTPRYLIKTRGQQVTLSCSPISGHRSVSWYQQTPGQGLQFLFEYFSETQRNKGNFPGRFSGRQFSNSRSEMNVSTLELGDSALYLCASSVSPVVAEAFFGQGTRLTVV.

The gene calls are TRBV11-2 and TRBJ1-2; a weak D match, TRBD1 (5 bases). V was trimmed by 3 bases and J by 4 bases, leaving 12 bases between them. CDR3 size: 14 residues. CDR1 SGHAT and CDR2 FQNNGV come from the germline V gene. The CDR3 protein is CASSLGPGGYGYTF. In DNA, the CDR3 is TGTGCCAGCAGCTTGGGACCGGGGGGCTATGGCTACACCTTC.

This chain connects TRBV6-4 to TRBJ1-2; the match to TRBD1 covers 9 bases. CDR3 length: 13 amino acids. The germline V gene has CDR1 MRHNA and CDR2 SNTAGT. V was pared by 6 bases and J by 5 bases, with 4 bases of the junction left unmatched. The CDR3, as DNA: TGTGCCAGCAGCCGTGGACAGGGGTATGGCTACACCTTC. It codes for CASSRGQGYGYTF.

The gene calls are TRBV10-3 and TRBJ2-3; 8 positions agree with TRBD1. CDR3 size: 15 residues. Germline V gives CDR1 ENHRY, CDR2 SYGVKD. Trimming took 5 bases from V and 2 from J; bases not matched to a gene: 6. The CDR3 sequence: CAISNGQGTTDTQYF. CDR3 nucleotides: TGTGCCATCAGTAACGGACAGGGAACCACAGATACGCAGTATTTT.

This rearrangement joins TRBV5-1 to TRBJ1-1, with TRBD1 matching 8 bases. CDR1 and CDR2 (germline): SGHRS, YFSETQ. This CDR3 contains 16 residues. With 2 bases clipped from V and 4 bases from J, the junction kept 10 bases outside the gene matches. CDR3 sequence reads: CASSFGQGVVGTEAFF. The CDR3 nucleotides are TGCGCCAGCAGCTTCGGACAGGGCGTGGTGGGCACTGAAGCTTTCTTT.

DNA of the CDR3: TGCAGTGCTAGTCGGACTAGCGGGGGGCCCTACGAGCAGTACTTC. Protein sequence: CSASRTSGGPYEQYF. The J gene is TRBJ2-7, the V gene TRBV20-1; 14 bases match TRBD2. The junction had 3 bases not matched to a gene; V was cut back by 3 bases and J by 2 bases. The CDR3 length is 15 residues. Germline CDR1 reads DFQATT; CDR2 reads SNEGSKA (reference sequence).

Here the CDR3 DNA reads TGTGCCAGCAGCTTGCAATTTACTCCGGGACAGGGTTACGGAAACACCATATATTTT. Its protein is CASSLQFTPGQGYGNTIYF. V gene TRBV5-5 combines with J gene TRBJ1-3; TRBD1 matches at 9 bases. The CDR3 runs to 19 residues. Germline V gene sequence: CDR1 SGHKS, CDR2 YYEKEE (reference sequence). J lost 4 bases, V lost 1 base, and 15 bases had no gene match.